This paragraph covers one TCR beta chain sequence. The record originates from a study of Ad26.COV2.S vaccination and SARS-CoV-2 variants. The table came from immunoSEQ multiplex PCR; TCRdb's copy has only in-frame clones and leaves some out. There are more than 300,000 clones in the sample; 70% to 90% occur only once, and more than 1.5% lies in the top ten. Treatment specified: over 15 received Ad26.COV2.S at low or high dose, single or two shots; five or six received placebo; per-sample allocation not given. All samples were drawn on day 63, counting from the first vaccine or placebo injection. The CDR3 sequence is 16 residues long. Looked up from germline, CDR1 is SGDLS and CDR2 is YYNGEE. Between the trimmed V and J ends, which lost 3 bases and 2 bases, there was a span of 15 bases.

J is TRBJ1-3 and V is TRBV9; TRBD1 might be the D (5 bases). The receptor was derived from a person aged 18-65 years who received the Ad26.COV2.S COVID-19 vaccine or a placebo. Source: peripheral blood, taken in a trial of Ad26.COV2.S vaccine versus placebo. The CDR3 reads CASSGHPGGAGNTIYF. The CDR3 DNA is TGTGCCAGCAGCGGACACCCGGGAGGGGCTGGAAACACCATATATTTT.